Shown below are 24 T cell receptor beta chains from a single sample sequenced in a study of T cells in Graves' hyperthyroidism and ophthalmopathy. It was RNA transcripts that yielded the amplified TCR beta CDR3 regions. HTBI primers drove first-round RT-PCR of the TCR CDR3. TCRdb used MiXCR to reprocess the multiplex PCR reads, holding one entry per CDR3 protein. Among around 540,000 distinct CDR3 sequences, 46% were seen once, and the ten largest hold 6.5% to 9%. Sequencing input: peripheral blood or thyroid tissue (not recorded which). The receptors were gathered from a woman between 18 and 29 years old with Graves' hyperthyroidism.

The chain is built from TRBV24-1 and TRBJ1-2; 8 nucleotides line up with TRBD1. Germline CDR1 reads KGHDR; CDR2 reads SFDVKD. The CDR3 totals 15 residues. Losses at the gene ends were 9 bases for V and 8 bases for J; bases not matched to a gene: 16. CDR3 in DNA: TGTGCCACCCCTCCTAGGACAGGGCTCACCGGAGGCTACACCTTC. Residues: CATPPRTGLTGGYTF.

V is TRBV2 and J is TRBJ2-7; 14 nucleotides align to TRBD2. After removal of 7 bases from V and 2 bases from J, the junction contained 13 bases not matched to a gene. The CDR3 runs to 18 residues. Germline CDR1 is SNHLY and CDR2 is FYNNEI. CDR3 amino acids: CASNPGLAGVDTPYEQYF. The CDR3 nucleotides are TGTGCCAGCAATCCGGGACTAGCGGGAGTGGATACCCCCTACGAGCAGTACTTC.

This clonotype was counted only a few times. The V gene is TRBV7-2, the J gene TRBJ2-5; 8 bases match TRBD2. Germline trimming cut 2 bases from V and 5 bases from J; bases unmatched to any gene: 7. Germline V gene lookup returns CDR1 SGHTA and CDR2 FQGNSA. The CDR3 length is 15 residues. The CDR3 loop reads CASSLNPAGEETQYF. The CDR3 coding sequence is TGTGCCAGCAGCTTAAACCCAGCGGGAGAGGAGACCCAGTACTTC.

The chain recombines TRBV6-1 with TRBJ1-1; a possible D gene is TRBD1 (5 bases). There are 15 residues in the CDR3. Germline V gene lookup returns CDR1 MNHNS and CDR2 SASEGT. Trimming removed 8 bases at V and 2 bases at J, with 18 bases between. The CDR3 coding sequence is TGTGCCAGCCTATCCATCGGGACGTACAACACTGAAGCTTTCTTT. It specifies CASLSIGTYNTEAFF.

As concerns this clonotype: At one of its ends the junction is not consistent with the germline gene, which may arise from a read error. The chain recombines TRBV29-1 with TRBJ1-1, with a weak D call TRBD1 (5 bases). Per the germline V gene, CDR1 is SQVTM and CDR2 is ANQGSEA. The CDR3 covers 12 residues. CDR3 amino acids: CSGAGAYTETFF. The DNA of the CDR3 is TGCAGCGGGGCCGGGGCCTACACTGAAACTTTCTTT. The entire variable domain, with the rest obtained from reference TRBV29-1 and TRBJ1-1, is as follows: SAVISQKPSRDICQRGTSLTIQCQVDSQVTMMFWYRQQPGQSLTLIATANQGSEATYESGFVIDKFPISRPNLTFSTLTVSNMSPEDSSIYLCSGAGAYTETFFGQGTRLTVV.

Ten or more counts support this clonotype. The chain is built from TRBV7-9 and TRBJ2-5; 7 bases align to TRBD2. The V gene end was trimmed by 0 bases and the J gene end by 5 bases; junction bases not matched to a gene: 3. This CDR3 contains 14 residues. CDR1 is SEHNR, CDR2 FQNEAQ, per germline (reference sequence). CDR3 protein: CASSLAAGAETQYF. For the CDR3, the DNA is TGTGCCAGCAGCTTAGCGGCGGGAGCTGAGACCCAGTACTTC.

Details on this clonotype: The final CDR3 position lacks the conserved phenylalanine or tryptophan, pointing to a likely read error. Because the CDR3's place on the DNA is in doubt, the DNA is left out and the CDR3 is given as listed by TCRdb. V usage is TRBV25-1 and J usage is TRBJ1-4. The CDR3 is 9 amino acids long, termini counted. Germline CDR1 reads MGHDK; CDR2 reads SYGVNS. The CDR3 sequence: CASSESTFY.

For this clonotype: One junction end does not reproduce the germline sequence, and a read error may be involved. The genes are TRBV7-2 and TRBJ1-6; D not certain. CDR1 SGHTA and CDR2 FQGNSA come from the germline V gene. The CDR3 has 14 amino acids. The CDR3 nucleotides are TGCGCCAGCAGCCAAGGGCTCATGGATAGATCCCTCCACTTT. Translated: CASSQGLMDRSLHF.

This clonotype appeared a few times. The rearrangement links TRBV7-2 to TRBJ1-2; D may be TRBD1 (5 bases). Germline CDR1 is SGHTA and CDR2 is FQGNSA. CDR3 length: 16 residues. Trimming stripped 1 base from V and 6 bases from J, with 18 bases between. The CDR3 reads CASSLVPGPSENGYTF. In nucleotides, the CDR3 is TGTGCCAGCAGCTTAGTTCCAGGGCCCTCCGAGAATGGCTACACCTTC.

There are many counts of this clonotype. The chain couples TRBV2 to TRBJ1-6; D unclear. The CDR3 has 9 amino acids. V was clipped by 6 bases and J by 16 bases, with 7 bases between them. Per germline, CDR1 SNHLY and CDR2 FYNNEI. The CDR3 bases are TGTGCCAGCAGGTTTCCACTCCACTTT. Its translation is CASRFPLHF.

This clonotype was observed many times. The rearrangement joins TRBV7-3 to TRBJ2-5; 11 nucleotides agree with TRBD2. V gave up 4 bases and J gave up 4 bases; unmatched junction bases: 2. CDR1 SGHTA and CDR2 FQGTGA come from the germline V gene. The CDR3 length is 14 residues. In DNA form, the CDR3 reads TGTGCCAGCAGCTCCCTAGCGGGAGGAGAGACCCAGTACTTC. Protein: CASSSLAGGETQYF.

The chain joins TRBV2 to TRBJ2-2; 8 bases are a match to TRBD1. The CDR3 length is 14 residues. The J segment lost 3 bases and the V segment lost 6 bases, leaving 3 bases of the junction unmatched. Germline V lookup: CDR1 SNHLY, CDR2 FYNNEI. The chain's CDR3 is CASRPGQDTGELFF. CDR3 coding DNA: TGTGCCAGCAGGCCGGGACAGGACACCGGGGAGCTGTTTTTT.

The rearrangement links TRBV5-6 to TRBJ2-2, with D possibly TRBD2 on 5 matching bases. Looked up from germline, CDR1 is SGHDT and CDR2 is YYEEEE. Deletions cut 5 bases from V and 0 bases from J, with 17 bases between. This CDR3 spans 17 amino acids. CDR3 nucleotide sequence: TGTGCCAGCAGATTACTCGGACTGGGATCGAACACCGGGGAGCTGTTTTTT. This gives the protein CASRLLGLGSNTGELFF.

To note about this clonotype: The final CDR3 position lacks the conserved phenylalanine or tryptophan, pointing to a likely read error. It is unclear where the CDR3 begins or ends on the DNA, so no DNA is shown, and the CDR3 is as TCRdb lists it. This chain links TRBV10-3 with TRBJ2-5; whether TRBD2, the table's D call, matches the DNA was not checked. The CDR3 adds up to 8 amino acids, both ends counted. Germline V CDR1 and CDR2: ENHRY, SYGVKD. The chain's CDR3 is CAISEGTS.

In its sample, this clonotype was seen many times. The chain is built from TRBV29-1 and TRBJ2-7; D uncertain. This CDR3 is built from 8 residues. The V and J ends lost 8 bases and 1 base respectively, with 0 bases between them. Germline-derived CDR1 and CDR2 are SQVTM and ANQGSEA. CDR3 bases: TGCAGCTCCTACGAGCAGTACTTC. Its protein is CSSYEQYF.

This clonotype was observed at least ten times. The genes are TRBV15 and TRBJ1-3; TRBD1 agrees at 7 bases. Trimming cost V 8 bases and J 2 bases; bases outside gene matches: 6. Germline CDR1 is LNHNV and CDR2 is YYDKDF (reference sequence). This CDR3 is built from 14 residues. CDR3 sequence reads: CATGGQNTGNTIYF. The CDR3 DNA follows: TGTGCCACCGGGGGACAGAATACTGGAAACACCATATATTTT.

This clonotype occurred a few times. V gene TRBV25-1 combines with J gene TRBJ1-2; tentatively, D is TRBD1 (5 bases). With 6 bases removed from V and 4 bases from J, the gap between germline ends came to 15 bases. The CDR3 runs to 14 residues. In germline, CDR1 is MGHDK, CDR2 SYGVNS. This CDR3 is CASSQGQGSYGYTF. CDR3 bases: TGTGCCAGCAGCCAAGGGCAGGGCAGCTATGGCTACACCTTC.

As regards this clonotype: This may be a read error, as it is one base from a much larger clone. V is TRBV11-2 and J is TRBJ2-6; the D is unclear. V was pared by 7 bases and J by 3 bases, with 19 bases between. CDR3 length equals 17 residues. Looked up from germline, CDR1 is SGHAT and CDR2 is FQNNGV. CDR3 DNA: TGTGCCAGCACCCCGGCCAGCAGGAGAGTTGGGGCCAACGTCCTGACTTTC. Residues: CASTPASRRVGANVLTF.

CDR3 DNA sequence: TGCAGTGCTAGAGCTGTAGCCGACTTCGGCGGAGGCTCGAACACCGGGGAGCTGTTTTTT. Protein sequence: CSARAVADFGGGSNTGELFF. The genes are TRBV20-1 and TRBJ2-2; a weak D match, TRBD2 (5 bases). Germline CDR1 and CDR2: DFQATT and SNEGSKA (reference sequence). With 1 base removed from V and 0 bases from J, the gap between germline ends came to 24 bases. The CDR3 consists of 20 residues.

The V and J genes are TRBV2 and TRBJ2-2; TRBD2 might be the D (6 bases). This CDR3 contains 13 residues. The germline V gene encodes CDR1 SNHLY and CDR2 FYNNEI. Trimming took off 6 bases at V and 7 bases at J, with 12 bases between the two ends. The CDR3 spells CASRGTGIGELFF. In DNA, the CDR3 is TGTGCCAGCAGGGGGACTGGGATCGGGGAGCTGTTTTTT.

The rearrangement uses TRBV25-1 and TRBJ2-7; D possibly corresponds to TRBD2 (6 bases). The CDR3 has 13 amino acids. Per the germline V gene, CDR1 is MGHDK and CDR2 is SYGVNS. Trimming removed 7 bases at V and 0 bases at J, with 10 bases between. This CDR3 is CASIPSDSYEQYF. The DNA for the CDR3 is TGTGCCAGCATTCCTAGCGACTCCTACGAGCAGTACTTC.

Turning to this clonotype: A junction boundary mismatches the germline segment, possibly from a read error. The rearrangement links TRBV20-1 to TRBJ1-5; no reliable D call. Germline V gives CDR1 DFQATT, CDR2 SNEGSKA (reference sequence). This CDR3 contains 13 residues. DNA of the CDR3: TGCAATGCTAACGGGAGCCCCAATCAGCCCCAGCATTTT. It encodes CNANGSPNQPQHF.

The chain employs TRBV11-1 and TRBJ1-1, with D maybe TRBD1 (5 bases). The V end lost 5 bases, the J end lost 4 bases, and 20 bases lay between the germline ends. Germline CDR1 and CDR2: SGHAT and FQDESV (reference sequence). The CDR3 is 16 residues long. Here the CDR3 reads CASSHHGGSGSTEAFF. CDR3 nucleotide sequence: TGTGCCAGCAGCCATCATGGGGGGAGCGGGAGCACTGAAGCTTTCTTT.

About this clonotype: A much larger clone differs by one base, so this may be a read error. J is TRBJ2-6 and V is TRBV7-2, with TRBD2 identical over 7 bases. Germline V gives CDR1 SGHTA, CDR2 FQGNSA. The CDR3 is 14 residues long. The CDR3 loop reads CASFREGGANVPTF. CDR3 coding DNA: TGTGCCAGTTTTAGGGAGGGTGGGGCCAACGTCCCGACTTTC.